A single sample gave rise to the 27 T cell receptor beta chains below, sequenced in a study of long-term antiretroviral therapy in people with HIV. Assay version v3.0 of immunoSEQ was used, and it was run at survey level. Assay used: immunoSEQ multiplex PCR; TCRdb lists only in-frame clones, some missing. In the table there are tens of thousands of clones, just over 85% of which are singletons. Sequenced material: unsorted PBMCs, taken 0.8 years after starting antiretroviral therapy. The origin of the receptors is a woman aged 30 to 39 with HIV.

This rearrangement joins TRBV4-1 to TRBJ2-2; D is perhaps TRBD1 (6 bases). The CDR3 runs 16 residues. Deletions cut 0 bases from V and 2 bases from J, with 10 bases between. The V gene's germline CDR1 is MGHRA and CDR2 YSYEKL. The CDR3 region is CASSQEGADNTGELFF. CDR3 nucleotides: TGCGCCAGCAGCCAAGAGGGGGCGGATAACACCGGGGAGCTGTTTTTT.

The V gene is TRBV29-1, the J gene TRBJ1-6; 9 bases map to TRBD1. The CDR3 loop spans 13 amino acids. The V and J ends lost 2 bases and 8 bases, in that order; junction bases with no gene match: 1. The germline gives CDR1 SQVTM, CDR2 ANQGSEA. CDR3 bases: TGCAGCGTTGAAAGGACAGGGGATTCACCCCTCCACTTT. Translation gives CSVERTGDSPLHF.

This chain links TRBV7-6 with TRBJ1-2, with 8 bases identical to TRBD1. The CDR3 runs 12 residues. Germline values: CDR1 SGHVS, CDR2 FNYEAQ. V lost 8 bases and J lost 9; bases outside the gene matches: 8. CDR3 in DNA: TGTGCCAGCGGCCAGGGGGCTTATAGCTACACCTTC. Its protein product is CASGQGAYSYTF.

DNA for the CDR3: TGCGCCAGCAGCTTGCGGGGACAGAGGGGCCAAGAGACCCAGTACTTC. This encodes CASSLRGQRGQETQYF. The V gene is TRBV5-1, the J gene TRBJ2-5; TRBD1 matches 7 bases. CDR3 length: 16 amino acids. In germline, CDR1 is SGHRS, CDR2 YFSETQ. V was clipped by 1 base and J by 1 base; unmatched bases: 7.

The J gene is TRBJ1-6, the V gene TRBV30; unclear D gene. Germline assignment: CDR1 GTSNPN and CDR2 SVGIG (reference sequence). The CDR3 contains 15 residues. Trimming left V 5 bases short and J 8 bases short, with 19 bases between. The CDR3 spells CAWGESRPGYSPLHF. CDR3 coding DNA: TGTGCCTGGGGGGAGTCCAGGCCGGGCTATTCACCCCTCCACTTT.

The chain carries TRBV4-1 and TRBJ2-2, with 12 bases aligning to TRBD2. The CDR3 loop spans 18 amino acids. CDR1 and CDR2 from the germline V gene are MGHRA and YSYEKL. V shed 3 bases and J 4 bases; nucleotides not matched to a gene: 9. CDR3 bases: TGCGCCAGCAGCCAGGAATTTACTAGCGGGGGGCTCACCGGGGAGCTGTTTTTT. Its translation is CASSQEFTSGGLTGELFF.

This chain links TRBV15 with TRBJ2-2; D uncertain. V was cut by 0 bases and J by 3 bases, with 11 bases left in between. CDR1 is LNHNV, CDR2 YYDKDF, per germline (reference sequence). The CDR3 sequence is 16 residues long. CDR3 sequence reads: CATSRDYGQHTGELFF. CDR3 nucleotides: TGTGCCACCAGCAGAGACTACGGTCAACACACCGGGGAGCTGTTTTTT.

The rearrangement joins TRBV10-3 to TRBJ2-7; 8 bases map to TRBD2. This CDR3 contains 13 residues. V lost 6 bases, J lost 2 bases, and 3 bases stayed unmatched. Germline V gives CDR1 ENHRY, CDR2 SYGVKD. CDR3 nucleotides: TGTGCCATCAGCTCGGGACTAGCCTACGAGCAGTACGTC. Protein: CAISSGLAYEQYV.

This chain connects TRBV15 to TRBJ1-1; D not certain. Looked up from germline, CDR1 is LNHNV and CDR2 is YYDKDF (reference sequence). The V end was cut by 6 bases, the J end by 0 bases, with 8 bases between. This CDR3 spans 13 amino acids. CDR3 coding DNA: TGTGCCACCAGTGGCGGATTGAACACTGAAGCTTTCTTT. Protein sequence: CATSGGLNTEAFF.

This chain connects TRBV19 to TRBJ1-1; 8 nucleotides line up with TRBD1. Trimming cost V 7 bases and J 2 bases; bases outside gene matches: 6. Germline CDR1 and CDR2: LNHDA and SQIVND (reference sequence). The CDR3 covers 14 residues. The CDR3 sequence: CASKNRGENTEAFF. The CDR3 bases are TGTGCCAGTAAAAACAGGGGGGAAAACACTGAAGCTTTCTTT.

The CDR3: CAWSVRGETQYF. As DNA, the CDR3 is TGTGCCTGGAGTGTACGGGGAGAGACCCAGTACTTC. The chain employs TRBV30 and TRBJ2-5; D possibly corresponds to TRBD2 (5 bases). The CDR3 runs to 12 residues. Germline values: CDR1 GTSNPN, CDR2 SVGIG (reference sequence). V was pared by 0 bases and J by 4 bases, with 6 bases between.

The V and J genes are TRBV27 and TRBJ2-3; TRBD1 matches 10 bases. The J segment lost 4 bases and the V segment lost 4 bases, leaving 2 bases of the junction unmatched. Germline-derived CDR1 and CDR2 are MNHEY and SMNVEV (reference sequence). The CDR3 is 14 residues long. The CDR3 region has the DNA TGTGCCAGCAGTTCGGGACAGGGGTCAGATACGCAGTATTTT. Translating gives CASSSGQGSDTQYF.

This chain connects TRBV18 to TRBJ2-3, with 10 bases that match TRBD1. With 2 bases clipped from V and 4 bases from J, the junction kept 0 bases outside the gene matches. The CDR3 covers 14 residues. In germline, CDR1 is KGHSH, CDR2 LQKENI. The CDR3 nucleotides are TGTGCCAGCTCACCAGGGACAGGGGCAGATACGCAGTATTTT. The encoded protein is CASSPGTGADTQYF. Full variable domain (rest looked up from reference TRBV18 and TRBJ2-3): NAGVMQNPRHLVRRRGQEARLRCSPMKGHSHVYWYRQLPEEGLKFMVYLQKENIIDESGMPKERFSAEFPKEGPSILRIQQVVRGDSAAYFCASSPGTGADTQYFGPGTRLTVL.

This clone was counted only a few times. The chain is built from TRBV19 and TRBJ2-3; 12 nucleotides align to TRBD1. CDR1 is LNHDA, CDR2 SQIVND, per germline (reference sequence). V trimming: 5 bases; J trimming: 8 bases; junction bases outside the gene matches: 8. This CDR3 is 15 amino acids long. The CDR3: CASSPGTGGLGTQYF. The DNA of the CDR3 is TGTGCCAGTAGTCCCGGGACAGGGGGCTTGGGTACGCAGTATTTT.

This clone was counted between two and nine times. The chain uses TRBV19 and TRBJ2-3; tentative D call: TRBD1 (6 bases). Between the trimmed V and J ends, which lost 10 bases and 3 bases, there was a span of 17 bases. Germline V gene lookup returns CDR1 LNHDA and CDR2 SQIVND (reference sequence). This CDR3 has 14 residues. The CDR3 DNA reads TGTGCCAAAAAGGTGGGGGCGGTTACAGATACGCAGTATTTT. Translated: CAKKVGAVTDTQYF.

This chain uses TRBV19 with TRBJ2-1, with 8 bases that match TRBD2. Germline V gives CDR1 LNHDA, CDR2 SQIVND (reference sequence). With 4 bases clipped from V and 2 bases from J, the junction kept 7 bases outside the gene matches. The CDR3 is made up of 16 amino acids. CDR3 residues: CASSKGGGRTYNEQFF. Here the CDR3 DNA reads TGTGCCAGTAGTAAGGGCGGGGGGCGGACCTACAATGAGCAGTTCTTC.

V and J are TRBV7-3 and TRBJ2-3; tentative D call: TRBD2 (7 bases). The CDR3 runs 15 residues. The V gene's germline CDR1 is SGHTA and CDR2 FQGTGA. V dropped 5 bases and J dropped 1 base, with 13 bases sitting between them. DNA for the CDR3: TGTGCCAGCAGCGGTATAGGGGGGGGCACAGATACGCAGTATTTT. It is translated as CASSGIGGGTDTQYF.

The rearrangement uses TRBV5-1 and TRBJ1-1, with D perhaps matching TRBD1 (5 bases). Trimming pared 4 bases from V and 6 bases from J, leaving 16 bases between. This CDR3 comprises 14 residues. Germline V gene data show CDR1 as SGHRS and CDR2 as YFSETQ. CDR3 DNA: TGCGCCAGCAGCGTAGGAGGGGTCCTTCCTGAAGCTTTCTTT. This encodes CASSVGGVLPEAFF.

The CDR3 region is CASSIDAGELFF. Written as DNA, the CDR3 is TGTGCCAGTAGTATTGACGCCGGGGAGCTGTTTTTT. The V and J genes are TRBV19 and TRBJ2-2; D is uncertain. Germline V lookup: CDR1 LNHDA, CDR2 SQIVND (reference sequence). V shed 3 bases and J shed 6 bases, with 5 bases lying between them. This CDR3 has 12 residues.

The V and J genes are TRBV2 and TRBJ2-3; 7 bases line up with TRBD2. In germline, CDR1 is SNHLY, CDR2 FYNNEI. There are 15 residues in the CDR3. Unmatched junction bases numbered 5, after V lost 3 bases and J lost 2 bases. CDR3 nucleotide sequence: TGTGCCAGCAGTGAGGCTAGCGGTTACACAGATACGCAGTATTTT. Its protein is CASSEASGYTDTQYF.

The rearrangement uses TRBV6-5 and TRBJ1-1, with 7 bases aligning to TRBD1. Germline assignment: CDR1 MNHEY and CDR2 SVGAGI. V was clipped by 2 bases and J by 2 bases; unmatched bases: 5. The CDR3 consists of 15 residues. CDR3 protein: CASSYRRTGNTEAFF. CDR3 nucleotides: TGTGCCAGCAGTTACCGAAGGACAGGAAACACTGAAGCTTTCTTT.

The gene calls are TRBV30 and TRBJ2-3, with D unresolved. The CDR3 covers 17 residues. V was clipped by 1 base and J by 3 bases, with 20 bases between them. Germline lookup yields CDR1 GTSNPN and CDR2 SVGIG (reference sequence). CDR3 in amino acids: CAWSDLTGAFKTDTQYF. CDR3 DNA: TGTGCCTGGAGTGATCTGACCGGCGCTTTCAAGACAGATACGCAGTATTTT.

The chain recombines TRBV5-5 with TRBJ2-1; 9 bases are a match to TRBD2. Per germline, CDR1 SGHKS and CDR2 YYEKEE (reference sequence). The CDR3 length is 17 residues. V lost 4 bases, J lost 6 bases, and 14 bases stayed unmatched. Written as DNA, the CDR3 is TGTGCCAGCAGCCCTGGGGGCGGCGGGGGGGGCCTCAATGAGCAGTTCTTC. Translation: CASSPGGGGGGLNEQFF.

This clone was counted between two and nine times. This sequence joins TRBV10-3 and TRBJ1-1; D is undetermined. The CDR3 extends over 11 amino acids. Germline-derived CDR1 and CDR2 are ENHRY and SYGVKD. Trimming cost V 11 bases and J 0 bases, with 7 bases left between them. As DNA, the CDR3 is TGTGCCGTGAGATTGAACACTGAAGCTTTCTTT. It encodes CAVRLNTEAFF.

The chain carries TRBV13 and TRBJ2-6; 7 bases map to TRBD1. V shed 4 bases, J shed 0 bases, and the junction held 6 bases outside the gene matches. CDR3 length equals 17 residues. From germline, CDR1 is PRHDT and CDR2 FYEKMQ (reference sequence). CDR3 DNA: TGTGCCAGCAGCTCCACGGGACAGAACTCTGGGGCCAACGTCCTGACTTTC. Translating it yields CASSSTGQNSGANVLTF. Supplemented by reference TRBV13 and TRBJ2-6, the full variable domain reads AAGVIQSPRHLIKEKRETATLKCYPIPRHDTVYWYQQGPGQDPQFLISFYEKMQSDKGSIPDRFSAQQFSDYHSELNMSSLELGDSALYFCASSSTGQNSGANVLTFGAGSRLTVL.

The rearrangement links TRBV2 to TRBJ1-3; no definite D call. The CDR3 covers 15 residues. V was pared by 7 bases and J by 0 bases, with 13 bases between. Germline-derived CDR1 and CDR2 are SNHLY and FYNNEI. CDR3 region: CASKESGYSGNTIYF. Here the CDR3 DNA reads TGTGCCAGCAAAGAAAGTGGATACTCTGGAAACACCATATATTTT.

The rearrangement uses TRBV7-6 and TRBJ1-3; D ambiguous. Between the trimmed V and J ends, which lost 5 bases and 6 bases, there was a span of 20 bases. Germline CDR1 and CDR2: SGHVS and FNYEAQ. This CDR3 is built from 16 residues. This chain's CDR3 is CASSQRTVSVSNTIYF. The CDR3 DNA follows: TGTGCCAGCAGCCAGCGGACTGTTTCGGTGTCAAACACCATATATTTT.